This T cell receptor (beta chain) comes out of a study of blood T cells in healthy people across ages. Findings of the study overall: Estimates based on one million T cells were treated as lower bounds.

This CDR3 is built from 15 residues. V lost 3 bases to trimming and J lost 4 bases; unmatched junction nucleotides: 4. Germline V gives CDR1 LNHDA, CDR2 SQIVND (reference sequence). On this clonotype: Its specificity is unknown.

For the second PCR, which ran for about 7 to 11 cycles, a sample-barcoded 5' primer and a J-beta primer mix were used. Each CDR3 protein is one row after TCRdb ran MiXCR on the 5' RACE reads. Here the sample spans about 1.8 million distinct CDR3 sequences, 49% being singletons. The gene calls are TRBV19 and TRBJ2-1; 9 bases match TRBD1. Sequencing was carried out using blood. This TCR came from a middle-aged woman in good health. This CDR3 is CASSIGTGCYNEQFF. In DNA form, the CDR3 reads TGTGCCAGTAGTATTGGGACAGGGTGTTACAATGAGCAGTTCTTC.